The clone carrying this T cell receptor (beta chain) is medium-sized (0.01 to 0.1%). Its target is unknown. This sample was included in a study of metastatic and nonmetastatic thyroid tumors. Study-level information: From malignant and benign thyroid patients, repertoires in blood and in tumor or nodule tissue were compared. General study points: TCR beta diversity was reportedly significantly higher in malignant thyroid tumors than benign nodules, in blood and tumor.

Using MiXCR, TCRdb reanalyzed the PCR reads. Here the sample spans about 4,500 clones, approximately 15% being singletons. Until they underwent thyroid surgery, no patient had received any treatment. The CDR3 totals 15 residues. Between the trimmed V and J ends, which lost 0 bases and 8 bases, there was a span of 13 bases. Germline-derived CDR1 and CDR2 are MNHEY and SVGAGI. This clonotype was obtained from a female donor with papillary thyroid cancer or a benign thyroid nodule (not recorded which). Some clones in this sample may be carry-over from other donors' samples. This chain uses TRBV6-5 with TRBJ1-4; D remains unclear. Sequencing was carried out using adjacent normal tissue. CDR3 region: CASSYSRTHREKLFF. CDR3 bases: TGTGCCAGCAGTTACTCCAGGACTCATCGGGAAAAACTGTTTTTT.